This T cell receptor (beta chain) derives from a study of siplizumab effects on memory and regulatory T cells. Points from the study as a whole: No assignable naive or memory phenotype existed for roughly 80-97% of proliferating CD4+ or CD8+ clones.

Produced via immunoSEQ multiplex PCR; TCRdb's table is partial and in-frame only. The data show tens of thousands of clones, 93% seen once. Worth noting for this clone: The target antigen is unknown.

The sequenced material came from CD8+ T cells sorted from blood. The receptor was derived from a human donor in good health.

The CDR3 loop reads CASSTWDTHPDEQFF. In nucleotides, the CDR3 is TGTGCCAGCAGCACATGGGACACTCACCCGGATGAGCAGTTCTTC. The chain links TRBV9 to TRBJ2-1; a weak D match, TRBD1 (6 bases). The CDR3 runs 15 residues. The germline CDR1 and CDR2 sequences are SGDLS and YYNGEE. V was clipped by 4 bases and J by 8 bases, with 19 bases between them.